This T cell receptor (beta chain) was observed in a study of shared clonotypes between healthy human individuals. This clone was observed a single time. Cells designated naive CD8 were CD45RO-negative and were positively selected for CCR7, with terminally differentiated effector memory CD45RA+ cells excluded. Here immunoSEQ multiplex PCR was the method, and the copy in TCRdb shows in-frame clones only, minus some. This table holds hundreds of thousands of clones, roughly 95% found once. The sequence was collected from a woman under 40 in good health. Specimen: naive CD8+ T cells sorted from blood.

The DNA of the CDR3 is TGTGCCAGCAGTTCAGACACAGATACGCAGTATTTT. It is translated as CASSSDTDTQYF. The genes are TRBV6-5 and TRBJ2-3, with D uncertain. V was trimmed by 4 bases and J by 2 bases, leaving 4 bases between them. CDR1 MNHEY and CDR2 SVGAGI come from the germline V gene. The length of the CDR3 is 12 residues.